Below are 9 T cell receptor beta chains sequenced from a single sample in a study of shared clonotypes between healthy human individuals. Sequencing used immunoSEQ multiplex PCR; TCRdb keeps in-frame clones, though not all of them. In the table there are roughly 1 million clones, about 76% of which are singletons. Sequences were obtained from memory CD4+ T cells sorted from blood. Subset reported: CD45RA-negative fraction. These receptors all stem from a man aged 18-30 years in good health.

The count of this clone is one. The V and J genes are TRBV29-1 and TRBJ2-5; D possibly corresponds to TRBD1 (5 bases). Germline CDR1 and CDR2: SQVTM and ANQGSEA. The length of the CDR3 is 14 residues. V was cut by 6 bases and J by 4 bases, with 18 bases left in between. The CDR3 DNA sequence: TGCAGCGTCTCACGGGCAGGGCCGGGAGAGACCCAGTACTTC. Its protein is CSVSRAGPGETQYF.

The DNA of the CDR3 is TGTGCCAGCTCAGCTATAAAGGGGGTTGAGGCAGATACGCAGTATTTT. Translation: CASSAIKGVEADTQYF. V and J are TRBV18 and TRBJ2-3, with a tentative D call TRBD1 (6 bases). CDR1 KGHSH and CDR2 LQKENI come from the germline V gene. V lost 5 bases, J lost 4 bases, and 19 bases lay in between. The CDR3 spans 16 residues.

This clone was detected ten times or more. The chain employs TRBV5-1 and TRBJ2-1; D is ambiguous. Germline V lookup: CDR1 SGHRS, CDR2 YFSETQ. V lost 6 bases, J lost 5 bases, and 12 bases lay in between. The length of the CDR3 is 13 residues. The CDR3 loop is CASKVQPHNEQFF. For the CDR3, the DNA is TGCGCCAGCAAGGTACAGCCGCACAATGAGCAGTTCTTC.

The V gene is TRBV5-1, the J gene TRBJ1-1; TRBD1 agrees at 10 bases. From germline, CDR1 is SGHRS and CDR2 YFSETQ. CDR3 size: 14 residues. With V trimmed by 4 bases and J by 5 bases, 5 bases remained unmatched. DNA for the CDR3: TGCGCCAGCAGCACCCGACAGGGGGCGACTGAAGCTTTCTTT. Protein sequence: CASSTRQGATEAFF.

The sample holds one count of this clone. This chain uses TRBV5-1 with TRBJ2-3, with 10 nucleotides matching TRBD2. This CDR3 region has 14 residues. Trimming cost V 8 bases and J 6 bases; bases outside gene matches: 9. CDR1 and CDR2 (germline): SGHRS, YFSETQ. CDR3: CASGEREGFDTQYF. In DNA, the CDR3 is TGCGCCAGTGGAGAGCGGGAGGGGTTTGATACGCAGTATTTT.

The chain employs TRBV30 and TRBJ1-3, with a possible D match to TRBD1 (5 bases). CDR3 length: 13 amino acids. V shed 4 bases and J shed 0 bases, with 7 bases lying between them. Per the germline V gene, CDR1 is GTSNPN and CDR2 is SVGIG (reference sequence). For the CDR3, the DNA is TGTGCCTGGAACAGGTTCTCTGGAAACACCATATATTTT. This gives the protein CAWNRFSGNTIYF.

This clone was seen only once. This chain connects TRBV14 to TRBJ2-1; D gene ambiguous. Trimming left V 0 bases short and J 11 bases short, with 8 bases between. Germline V gives CDR1 SGHDN, CDR2 FVKESK. This CDR3 has 12 amino acids. CDR3 coding DNA: TGTGCCAGCAGCCAAGATTGGCGTAAGCAGTTCTTC. Its translation: CASSQDWRKQFF. The full variable domain, in which reference TRBV14 and TRBJ2-1 provide the parts outside the CDR3, is EAGVTQFPSHSVIEKGQTVTLRCDPISGHDNLYWYRRVMGKEIKFLLHFVKESKQDESGMPNNRFLAERTGGTYSTLKVQPAELEDSGVYFCASSQDWRKQFFGPGTRLTVL.

The chain is built from TRBV9 and TRBJ2-3; D may be TRBD2 (5 bases). The CDR3 is 14 residues long. The V gene's germline CDR1 is SGDLS and CDR2 YYNGEE. Trimming took 2 bases from V and 4 from J, leaving 11 bases between them. The CDR3 is CASSVRGGADTQYF. In nucleotides, the CDR3 is TGTGCCAGCAGCGTGAGAGGAGGAGCAGATACGCAGTATTTT.

This chain links TRBV6-1 with TRBJ1-2; 7 positions match TRBD1. CDR3 length: 15 residues. Germline V gene lookup returns CDR1 MNHNS and CDR2 SASEGT. V trimming: 3 bases; J trimming: 5 bases; junction bases outside the gene matches: 9. CDR3 sequence reads: CASSESGGGAYGYTF. CDR3 DNA: TGTGCCAGCAGTGAGTCGGGAGGGGGCGCTTATGGCTACACCTTC.